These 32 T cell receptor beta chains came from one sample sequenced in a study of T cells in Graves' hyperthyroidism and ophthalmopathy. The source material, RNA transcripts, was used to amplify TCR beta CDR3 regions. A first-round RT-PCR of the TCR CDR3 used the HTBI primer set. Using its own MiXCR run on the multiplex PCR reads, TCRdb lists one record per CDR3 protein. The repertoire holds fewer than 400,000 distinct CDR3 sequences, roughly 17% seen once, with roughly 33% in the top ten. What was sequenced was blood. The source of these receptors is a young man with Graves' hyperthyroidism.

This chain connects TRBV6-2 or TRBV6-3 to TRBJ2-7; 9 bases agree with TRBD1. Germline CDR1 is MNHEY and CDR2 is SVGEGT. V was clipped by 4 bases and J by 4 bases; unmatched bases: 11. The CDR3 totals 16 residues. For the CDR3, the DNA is TGTGCCAGCAGTTCCCTAGGGACAGGGATCGGGTACGAGCAGTACTTC. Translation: CASSSLGTGIGYEQYF.

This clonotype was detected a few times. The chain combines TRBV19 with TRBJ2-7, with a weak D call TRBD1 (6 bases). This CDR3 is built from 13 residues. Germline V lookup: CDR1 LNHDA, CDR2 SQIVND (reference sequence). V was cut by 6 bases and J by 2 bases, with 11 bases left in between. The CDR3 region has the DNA TGTGCCAGTAGCGCGGACAGCCCCTACGAGCAGTACTTC. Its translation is CASSADSPYEQYF.

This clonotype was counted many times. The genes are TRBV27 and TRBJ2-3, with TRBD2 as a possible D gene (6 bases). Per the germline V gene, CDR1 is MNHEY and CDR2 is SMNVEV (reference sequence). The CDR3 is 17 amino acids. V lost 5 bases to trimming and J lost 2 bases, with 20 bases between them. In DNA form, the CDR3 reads TGTGCCAGCAGTCGACCTTATATTGCGGGGTCCACAGATACGCAGTATTTT. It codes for CASSRPYIAGSTDTQYF.

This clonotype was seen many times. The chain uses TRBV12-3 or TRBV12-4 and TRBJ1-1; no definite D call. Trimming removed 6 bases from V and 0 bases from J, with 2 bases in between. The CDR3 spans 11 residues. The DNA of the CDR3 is TGTGCCAGCAGCGTGAACACTGAAGCTTTCTTT. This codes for CASSVNTEAFF.

The CDR3 loop is CASSLLGGSLGNEQFF. CDR3 nucleotides: TGTGCCAGCAGCTTATTGGGCGGGAGTCTTGGGAATGAGCAGTTCTTC. V and J are TRBV11-2 and TRBJ2-1, with 7 nucleotides matching TRBD2. The CDR3 consists of 16 residues. CDR1 SGHAT and CDR2 FQNNGV come from the germline V gene. V lost 2 bases to trimming and J lost 7 bases; unmatched junction nucleotides: 11.

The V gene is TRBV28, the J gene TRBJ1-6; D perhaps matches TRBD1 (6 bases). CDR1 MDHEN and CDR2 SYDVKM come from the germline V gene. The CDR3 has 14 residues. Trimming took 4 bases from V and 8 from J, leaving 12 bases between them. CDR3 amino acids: CASSSGQYDSPLHF. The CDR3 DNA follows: TGTGCCAGCAGTTCCGGACAGTACGATTCACCCCTCCACTTT. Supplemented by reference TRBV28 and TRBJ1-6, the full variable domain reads DVKVTQSSRYLVKRTGEKVFLECVQDMDHENMFWYRQDPGLGLRLIYFSYDVKMKEKGDIPEGYSVSREKKERFSLILESASTNQTSMYLCASSSGQYDSPLHFGNGTRLTVT.

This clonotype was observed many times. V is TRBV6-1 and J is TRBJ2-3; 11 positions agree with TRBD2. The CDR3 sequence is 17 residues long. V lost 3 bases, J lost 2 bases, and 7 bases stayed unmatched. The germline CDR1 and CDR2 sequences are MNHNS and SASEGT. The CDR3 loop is CASSEDLAGGTTDTQYF. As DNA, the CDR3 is TGTGCCAGCAGTGAGGACCTAGCGGGAGGAACCACAGATACGCAGTATTTT.

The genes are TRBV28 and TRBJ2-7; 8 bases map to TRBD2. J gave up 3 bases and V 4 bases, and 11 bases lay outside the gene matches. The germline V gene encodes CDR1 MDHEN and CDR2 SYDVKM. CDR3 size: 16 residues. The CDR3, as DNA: TGTGCCAGCAGTTCCAAAAGCGGGAGAGTGATCTACGAGCAGTACTTC. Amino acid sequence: CASSSKSGRVIYEQYF.

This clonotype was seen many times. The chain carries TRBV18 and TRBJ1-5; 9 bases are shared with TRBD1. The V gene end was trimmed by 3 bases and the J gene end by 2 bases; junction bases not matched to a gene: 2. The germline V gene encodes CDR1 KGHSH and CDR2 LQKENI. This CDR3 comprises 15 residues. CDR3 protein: CASSPGQGGNQPQHF. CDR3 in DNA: TGTGCCAGCTCACCGGGACAGGGTGGCAATCAGCCCCAGCATTTT. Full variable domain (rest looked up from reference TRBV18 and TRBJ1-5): NAGVMQNPRHLVRRRGQEARLRCSPMKGHSHVYWYRQLPEEGLKFMVYLQKENIIDESGMPKERFSAEFPKEGPSILRIQQVVRGDSAAYFCASSPGQGGNQPQHFGDGTRLSIL.

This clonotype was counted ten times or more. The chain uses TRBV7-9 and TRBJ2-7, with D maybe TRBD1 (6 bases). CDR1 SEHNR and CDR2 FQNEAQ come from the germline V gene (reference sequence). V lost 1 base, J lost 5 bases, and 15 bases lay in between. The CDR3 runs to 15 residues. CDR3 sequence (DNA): TGTGCCAGCAGCTTAGTAGGGGGTACGGTCCACGAGCAGTACTTC. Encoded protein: CASSLVGGTVHEQYF.

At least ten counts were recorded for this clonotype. The CDR3 bases are TGTGCCATCAGTGTTAACAAGCAAGAGACCCAGTACTTC. This translates into CAISVNKQETQYF. The chain recombines TRBV10-3 with TRBJ2-5; D not resolved. The CDR3 is 13 amino acids. V lost 4 bases and J lost 2, with 8 bases in between. CDR1 is ENHRY and CDR2 is SYGVKD in the germline V gene.

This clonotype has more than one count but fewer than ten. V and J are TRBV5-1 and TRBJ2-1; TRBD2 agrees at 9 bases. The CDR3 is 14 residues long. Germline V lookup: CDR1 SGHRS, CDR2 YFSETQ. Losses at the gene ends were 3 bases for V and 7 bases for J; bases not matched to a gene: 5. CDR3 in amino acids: CASSSFSGGNEQFF. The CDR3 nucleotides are TGCGCCAGCAGCTCCTTTAGCGGGGGAAATGAGCAGTTCTTC.

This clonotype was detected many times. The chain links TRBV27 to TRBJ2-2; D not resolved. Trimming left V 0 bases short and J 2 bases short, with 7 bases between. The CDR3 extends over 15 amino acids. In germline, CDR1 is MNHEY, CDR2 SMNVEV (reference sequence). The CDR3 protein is CASSLSFDNTGELFF. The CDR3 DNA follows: TGTGCCAGCAGTTTATCATTCGACAACACCGGGGAGCTGTTTTTT.

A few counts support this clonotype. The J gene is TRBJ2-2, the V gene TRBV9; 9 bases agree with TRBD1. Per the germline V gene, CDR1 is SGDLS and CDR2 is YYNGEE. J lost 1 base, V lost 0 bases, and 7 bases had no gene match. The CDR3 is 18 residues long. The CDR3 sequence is CASSVGGQGFWNTGELFF. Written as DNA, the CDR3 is TGTGCCAGCAGCGTAGGGGGACAGGGTTTCTGGAACACCGGGGAGCTGTTTTTT. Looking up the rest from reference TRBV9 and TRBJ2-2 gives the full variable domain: DSGVTQTPKHLITATGQRVTLRCSPRSGDLSVYWYQQSLDQGLQFLIQYYNGEERAKGNILERFSAQQFPDLHSELNLSSLELGDSALYFCASSVGGQGFWNTGELFFGEGSRLTVL.

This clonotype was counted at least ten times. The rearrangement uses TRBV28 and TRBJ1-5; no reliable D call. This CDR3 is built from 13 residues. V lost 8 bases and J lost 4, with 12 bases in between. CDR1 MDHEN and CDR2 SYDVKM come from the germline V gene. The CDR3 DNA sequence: TGTGCCAGCCACTGGATGGGGAATCAGCCCCAGCATTTT. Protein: CASHWMGNQPQHF. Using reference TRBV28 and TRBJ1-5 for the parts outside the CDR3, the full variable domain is DVKVTQSSRYLVKRTGEKVFLECVQDMDHENMFWYRQDPGLGLRLIYFSYDVKMKEKGDIPEGYSVSREKKERFSLILESASTNQTSMYLCASHWMGNQPQHFGDGTRLSIL.

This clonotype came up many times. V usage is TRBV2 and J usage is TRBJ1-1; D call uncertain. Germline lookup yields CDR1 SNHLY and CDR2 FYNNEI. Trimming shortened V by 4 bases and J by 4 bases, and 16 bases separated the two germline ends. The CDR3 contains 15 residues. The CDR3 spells CASSVGIEVGTEAFF. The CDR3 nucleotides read TGTGCCAGCAGTGTGGGGATTGAGGTAGGCACTGAAGCTTTCTTT.

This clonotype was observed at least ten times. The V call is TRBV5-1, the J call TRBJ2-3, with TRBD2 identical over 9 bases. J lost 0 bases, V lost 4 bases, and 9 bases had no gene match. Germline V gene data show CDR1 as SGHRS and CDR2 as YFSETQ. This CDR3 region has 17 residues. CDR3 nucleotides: TGCGCCAGCAGCAGGCCGGGACTAGCCGCTAGCACAGATACGCAGTATTTT. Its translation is CASSRPGLAASTDTQYF.

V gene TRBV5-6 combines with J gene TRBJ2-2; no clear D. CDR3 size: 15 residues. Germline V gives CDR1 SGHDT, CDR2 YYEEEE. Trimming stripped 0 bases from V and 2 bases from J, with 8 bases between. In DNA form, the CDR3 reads TGTGCCAGCAGCTTGGCCTCCACTAACACCGGGGAGCTGTTTTTT. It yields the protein CASSLASTNTGELFF.

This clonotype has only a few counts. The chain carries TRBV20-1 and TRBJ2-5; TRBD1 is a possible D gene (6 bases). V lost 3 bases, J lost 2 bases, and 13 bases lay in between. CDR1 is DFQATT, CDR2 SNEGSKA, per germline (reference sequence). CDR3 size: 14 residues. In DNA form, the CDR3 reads TGCAGTGCTAGTTCCCAGGGGCGGCAAGAGACCCAGTACTTC. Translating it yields CSASSQGRQETQYF.

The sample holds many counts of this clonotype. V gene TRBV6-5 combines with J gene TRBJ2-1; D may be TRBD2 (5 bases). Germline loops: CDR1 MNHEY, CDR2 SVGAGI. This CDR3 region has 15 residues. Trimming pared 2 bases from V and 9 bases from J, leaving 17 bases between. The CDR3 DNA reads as TGTGCCAGCAGTTACCTTCTGGGAGCCCCGGGTGAGCAGTTCTTC. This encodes CASSYLLGAPGEQFF.

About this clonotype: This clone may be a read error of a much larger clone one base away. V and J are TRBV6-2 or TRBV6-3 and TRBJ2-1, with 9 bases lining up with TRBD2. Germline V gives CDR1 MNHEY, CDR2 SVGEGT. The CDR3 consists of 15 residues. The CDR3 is CAGSGREGLFNEQFF. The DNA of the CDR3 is TGTGCCGGCAGTGGGCGGGAGGGCCTATTCAATGAGCAGTTCTTC.

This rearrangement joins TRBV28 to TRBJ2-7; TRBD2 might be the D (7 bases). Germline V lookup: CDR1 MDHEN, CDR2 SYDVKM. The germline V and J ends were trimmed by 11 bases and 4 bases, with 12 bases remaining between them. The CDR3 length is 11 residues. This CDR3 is CAGGGQYEQYF. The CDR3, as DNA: TGTGCCGGGGGGGGGCAGTACGAGCAGTACTTC. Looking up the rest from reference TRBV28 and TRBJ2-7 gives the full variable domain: DVKVTQSSRYLVKRTGEKVFLECVQDMDHENMFWYRQDPGLGLRLIYFSYDVKMKEKGDIPEGYSVSREKKERFSLILESASTNQTSMYLCAGGGQYEQYFGPGTRLTVT.

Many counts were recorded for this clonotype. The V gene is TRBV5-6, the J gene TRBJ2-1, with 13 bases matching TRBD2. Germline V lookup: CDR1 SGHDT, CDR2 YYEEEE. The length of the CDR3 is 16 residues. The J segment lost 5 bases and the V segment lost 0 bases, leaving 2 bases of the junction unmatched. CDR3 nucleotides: TGTGCCAGCAGCTTGGGGACTAGCGGGAGCCACAATGAGCAGTTCTTC. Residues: CASSLGTSGSHNEQFF.

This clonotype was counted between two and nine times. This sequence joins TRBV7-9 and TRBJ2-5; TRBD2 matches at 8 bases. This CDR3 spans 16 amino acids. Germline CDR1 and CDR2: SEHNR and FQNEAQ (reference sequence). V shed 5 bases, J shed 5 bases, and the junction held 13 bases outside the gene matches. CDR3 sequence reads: CASSPDTGGPRETQYF. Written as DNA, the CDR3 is TGTGCCAGCAGCCCCGATACGGGAGGGCCGCGGGAGACCCAGTACTTC.

Written as DNA, the CDR3 is TGTGCCAGCAGCTTAATGGGGGGCCAAACAGATACGCAGTATTTT. This encodes CASSLMGGQTDTQYF. The chain joins TRBV7-9 to TRBJ2-3; D possibly uses TRBD1 or TRBD2 (6 bases each). V lost 2 bases to trimming and J lost 3 bases, with 12 bases between them. This CDR3 comprises 15 residues. Germline lookup yields CDR1 SEHNR and CDR2 FQNEAQ (reference sequence).

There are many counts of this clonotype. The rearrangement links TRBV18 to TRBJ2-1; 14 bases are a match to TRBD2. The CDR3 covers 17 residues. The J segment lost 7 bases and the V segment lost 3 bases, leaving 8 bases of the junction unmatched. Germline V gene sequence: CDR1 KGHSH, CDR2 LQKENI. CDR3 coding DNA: TGTGCCAGCTCACCTGGGACTAGCGGGAGAGTGGGAAATGAGCAGTTCTTC. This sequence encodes CASSPGTSGRVGNEQFF.

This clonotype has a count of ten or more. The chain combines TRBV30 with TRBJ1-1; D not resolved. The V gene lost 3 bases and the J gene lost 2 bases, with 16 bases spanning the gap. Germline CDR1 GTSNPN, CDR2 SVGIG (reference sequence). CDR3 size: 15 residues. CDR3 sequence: CAWRRLGGRNTEAFF. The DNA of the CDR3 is TGTGCCTGGAGGCGTTTAGGAGGGAGAAACACTGAAGCTTTCTTT.

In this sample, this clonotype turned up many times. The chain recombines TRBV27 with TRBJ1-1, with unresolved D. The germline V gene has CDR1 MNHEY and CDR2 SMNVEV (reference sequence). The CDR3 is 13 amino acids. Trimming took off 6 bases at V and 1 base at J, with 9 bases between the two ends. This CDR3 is CASSLSPNTEAFF. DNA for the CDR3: TGTGCCAGCAGCTTGAGCCCGAACACTGAAGCTTTCTTT.

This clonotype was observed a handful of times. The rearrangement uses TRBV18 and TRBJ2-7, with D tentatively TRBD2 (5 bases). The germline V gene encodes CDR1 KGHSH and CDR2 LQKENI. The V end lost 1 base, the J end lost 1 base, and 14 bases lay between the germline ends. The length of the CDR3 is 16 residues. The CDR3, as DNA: TGTGCCAGCTCACCACGGGCTAGCCAATATTCCTACGAGCAGTACTTC. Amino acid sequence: CASSPRASQYSYEQYF.

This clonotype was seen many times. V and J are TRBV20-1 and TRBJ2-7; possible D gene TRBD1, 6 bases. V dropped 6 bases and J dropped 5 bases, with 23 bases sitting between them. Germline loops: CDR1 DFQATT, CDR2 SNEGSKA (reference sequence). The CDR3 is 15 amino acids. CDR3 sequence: CSATRGGQPPNEQYF. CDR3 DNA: TGCAGTGCGACCCGAGGGGGACAACCCCCCAACGAGCAGTACTTC.

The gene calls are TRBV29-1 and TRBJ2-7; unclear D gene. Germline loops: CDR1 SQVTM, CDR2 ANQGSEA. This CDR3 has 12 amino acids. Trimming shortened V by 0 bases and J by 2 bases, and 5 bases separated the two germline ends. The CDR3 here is CSVEDVAYEQYF. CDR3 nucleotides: TGCAGCGTTGAAGATGTGGCCTACGAGCAGTACTTC.

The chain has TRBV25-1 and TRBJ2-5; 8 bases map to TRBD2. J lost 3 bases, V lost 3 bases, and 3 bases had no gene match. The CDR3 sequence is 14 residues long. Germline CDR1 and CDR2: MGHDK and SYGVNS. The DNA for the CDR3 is TGTGCCAGCAGTGACTCAGCGGGAGAAGAGACCCAGTACTTC. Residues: CASSDSAGEETQYF.